These T cell receptor beta chains were read from a single sample in a study of T cells in Graves' hyperthyroidism and ophthalmopathy. TCRdb re-derived calls from the multiplex PCR reads in MiXCR, one entry per CDR3 protein. Of some 500,000 distinct CDR3 sequences listed, 13% to 15% are singletons. The material sequenced was blood. These TCRs come from a woman in her late teens or twenties with Graves' hyperthyroidism. Both conserved end residues are part of each CDR3. The order of the fields is D gene, V gene, J gene, clone size, CDR3 protein, CDR3 DNA. A D gene is named only where the DNA matches it firmly. Only part of the rows carry a size: once, few, many, or a class if the clone is expanded.

d_call: TRBD2
v_call: TRBV20-1
j_call: TRBJ2-5
clone_size: NA
cdr3_aa: CSVPLAGEETQYF
cdr3_nt: TGCAGTGTCCCACTAGCGGGAGAAGAGACCCAGTACTTC

d_call: NA
v_call: TRBV5-1
j_call: TRBJ2-7
clone_size: NA
cdr3_aa: CASSYQGPTNGQYF
cdr3_nt: TGCGCCAGCAGCTACCAGGGACCTACGAACGGGCAGTACTTC

d_call: TRBD1
v_call: TRBV12-3/TRBV12-4
j_call: TRBJ1-2
clone_size: NA
cdr3_aa: CASTFGQGAGYGYTF
cdr3_nt: TGTGCCAGCACCTTCGGACAGGGGGCAGGCTATGGCTACACCTTC

d_call: TRBD2
v_call: TRBV5-5
j_call: TRBJ2-1
clone_size: many
cdr3_aa: CASSLDWGLASEQFF
cdr3_nt: TGTGCCAGCAGCTTGGATTGGGGACTAGCATCTGAGCAGTTCTTC

d_call: NA
v_call: TRBV30
j_call: TRBJ1-2
clone_size: many
cdr3_aa: CAWSGVQGYYGYTF
cdr3_nt: TGTGCCTGGAGTGGAGTTCAGGGATACTATGGCTACACCTTC

d_call: NA
v_call: TRBV6-1
j_call: TRBJ1-3
clone_size: few
cdr3_aa: CASRIQFSGNTIYF
cdr3_nt: TGTGCCAGCAGGATACAGTTCTCTGGAAACACCATATATTTT

d_call: NA
v_call: TRBV27
j_call: TRBJ2-1
clone_size: many
cdr3_aa: CASSLSQGRRQFF
cdr3_nt: TGTGCCAGCAGTTTAAGCCAGGGCCGACGTCAGTTCTTC

d_call: NA
v_call: TRBV5-1
j_call: TRBJ1-1
clone_size: many
cdr3_aa: CASTQSANTNTEAFF
cdr3_nt: TGCGCCAGCACCCAGAGCGCAAACACGAACACTGAAGCTTTCTTT

d_call: NA
v_call: TRBV11-2
j_call: TRBJ2-1
clone_size: NA
cdr3_aa: CASSFSRPNEQFF
cdr3_nt: TGTGCCAGCAGCTTTAGCAGACCCAATGAGCAGTTCTTC

d_call: NA
v_call: TRBV18
j_call: TRBJ2-6
clone_size: NA
cdr3_aa: CASSPPISSSGANVLTF
cdr3_nt: TGTGCCAGCTCACCACCGATCTCCTCATCTGGGGCCAACGTCCTGACTTTC

d_call: NA
v_call: TRBV6-1
j_call: TRBJ1-4
clone_size: many
cdr3_aa: CASSAVGSNEKLFF
cdr3_nt: TGTGCCAGCAGTGCGGTGGGGTCTAATGAAAAACTGTTTTTT

d_call: NA
v_call: TRBV7-3
j_call: TRBJ2-1
clone_size: NA
cdr3_aa: CASSSTLANEQFF
cdr3_nt: TGTGCCAGCAGCTCTACCCTAGCGAATGAGCAGTTCTTC

d_call: NA
v_call: TRBV7-8
j_call: TRBJ2-2
clone_size: NA
cdr3_aa: CASSFVQANTGELFF
cdr3_nt: TGTGCCAGCAGCTTCGTTCAGGCCAACACCGGGGAGCTGTTTTTT

d_call: TRBD2
v_call: TRBV12-3/TRBV12-4
j_call: TRBJ2-5
clone_size: many
cdr3_aa: CASSYSAGGRLETQYF
cdr3_nt: TGTGCCAGCAGTTATTCAGCGGGAGGACGTTTGGAGACCCAGTACTTC

d_call: TRBD2
v_call: TRBV7-3
j_call: TRBJ2-2
clone_size: NA
cdr3_aa: CASSPGGLASTGELFF
cdr3_nt: TGTGCCAGCAGCCCGGGGGGGTTAGCGAGCACCGGGGAGCTGTTTTTT

d_call: TRBD1
v_call: TRBV20-1
j_call: TRBJ2-3
clone_size: many
cdr3_aa: CSAGGQGVSTDTQYF
cdr3_nt: TGCAGTGCTGGGGGACAGGGGGTGAGCACAGATACGCAGTATTTT

d_call: NA
v_call: TRBV9
j_call: TRBJ2-1
clone_size: many
cdr3_aa: CASSLLGQRSSYNEQFF
cdr3_nt: TGTGCCAGCAGCCTCCTCGGACAGCGGAGCTCCTACAATGAGCAGTTCTTC

d_call: NA
v_call: TRBV30
j_call: TRBJ2-2
clone_size: NA
cdr3_aa: CACRRYRDTGELFF
cdr3_nt: TGTGCCTGTCGAAGATACAGGGACACCGGGGAGCTGTTTTTT

d_call: NA
v_call: TRBV25-1
j_call: TRBJ1-3
clone_size: many
cdr3_aa: CASSEFEGNTIYF
cdr3_nt: TGTGCCAGCAGTGAGTTCGAGGGAAACACCATATATTTT

d_call: TRBD1
v_call: TRBV7-8
j_call: TRBJ1-2
clone_size: NA
cdr3_aa: CASSLALWQGAEVRGYTF
cdr3_nt: TGTGCCAGCAGCTTAGCCCTGTGGCAGGGGGCTGAGGTACGGGGCTACACCTTC

d_call: TRBD2
v_call: TRBV6-1
j_call: TRBJ2-5
clone_size: many
cdr3_aa: CASSVRLAGRGRETQYF
cdr3_nt: TGTGCCAGCAGTGTGAGACTAGCGGGAAGAGGGCGAGAGACCCAGTACTTC

d_call: TRBD2
v_call: TRBV5-1
j_call: TRBJ2-5
clone_size: NA
cdr3_aa: CASSLASAGEWETQYF
cdr3_nt: TGCGCCAGCAGCTTGGCATCCGCGGGAGAGTGGGAGACCCAGTACTTC

d_call: NA
v_call: TRBV2
j_call: TRBJ1-1
clone_size: many
cdr3_aa: CASSEFREREAFF
cdr3_nt: TGTGCCAGCAGTGAATTCCGGGAACGGGAAGCTTTCTTT

d_call: NA
v_call: TRBV29-1
j_call: TRBJ1-2
clone_size: NA
cdr3_aa: CSVDSGYTF
cdr3_nt: TGCAGCGTCGACAGCGGCTACACCTTC

d_call: TRBD1
v_call: TRBV2
j_call: TRBJ1-2
clone_size: many
cdr3_aa: CASSGDRPLNYGYTF
cdr3_nt: TGTGCCAGCAGCGGGGACAGACCATTAAACTATGGCTACACCTTC

d_call: TRBD2
v_call: TRBV9
j_call: TRBJ2-1
clone_size: few
cdr3_aa: CASSEGPDKREAPMGVNEQFF
cdr3_nt: TGTGCCAGCAGCGAAGGCCCGGATAAGCGGGAGGCGCCCATGGGGGTCAATGAGCAGTTCTTC

d_call: NA
v_call: TRBV7-9
j_call: TRBJ1-1
clone_size: NA
cdr3_aa: CASRGGKQFTEAFF
cdr3_nt: TGTGCCAGCAGGGGGGGGAAACAGTTCACTGAAGCTTTCTTT

d_call: NA
v_call: TRBV20-1
j_call: TRBJ1-2
clone_size: few
cdr3_aa: CSARDDNRHLYYGYTF
cdr3_nt: TGCAGTGCTAGAGATGACAATCGTCATCTTTACTATGGCTACACCTTC

d_call: TRBD2
v_call: TRBV5-6
j_call: TRBJ2-3
clone_size: NA
cdr3_aa: CASSARTSLITDTQYF
cdr3_nt: TGTGCCAGCAGCGCGAGGACTAGCCTGATCACAGATACGCAGTATTTT

d_call: TRBD1
v_call: TRBV29-1
j_call: TRBJ2-5
clone_size: many
cdr3_aa: CSVESGTGGSQETQYF
cdr3_nt: TGCAGCGTTGAATCGGGGACAGGGGGCTCTCAAGAGACCCAGTACTTC

d_call: NA
v_call: TRBV9
j_call: TRBJ2-5
clone_size: many
cdr3_aa: CASSVDGGGETQYF
cdr3_nt: TGTGCCAGCAGCGTAGATGGCGGCGGGGAGACCCAGTACTTC

d_call: NA
v_call: TRBV12-3/TRBV12-4
j_call: TRBJ1-2
clone_size: few
cdr3_aa: CASSLSGNGYTF
cdr3_nt: TGTGCCAGCAGTTTATCAGGGAACGGCTACACCTTC

d_call: NA
v_call: TRBV5-1
j_call: TRBJ2-7
clone_size: many
cdr3_aa: CASKGTASSYEQYF
cdr3_nt: TGCGCCAGCAAAGGTACCGCGAGCTCCTACGAGCAGTACTTC

d_call: NA
v_call: TRBV12-3/TRBV12-4
j_call: TRBJ2-1
clone_size: many
cdr3_aa: CASSFVGDEQFF
cdr3_nt: TGTGCCAGCAGTTTTGTGGGAGATGAGCAGTTCTTC

d_call: TRBD2
v_call: TRBV13
j_call: TRBJ2-3
clone_size: many
cdr3_aa: CASSLGMSGSVTDTQYF
cdr3_nt: TGTGCCAGCAGCTTAGGCATGAGCGGGAGTGTGACAGATACGCAGTATTTT

d_call: NA
v_call: TRBV7-9
j_call: TRBJ2-7
clone_size: few
cdr3_aa: CASSLEGFSYEQYF
cdr3_nt: TGTGCCAGCAGCTTAGAGGGGTTCTCCTACGAGCAGTACTTC

d_call: NA
v_call: TRBV12-3/TRBV12-4
j_call: TRBJ2-3
clone_size: NA
cdr3_aa: CASSFVTTDTQYF
cdr3_nt: TGTGCCAGCAGTTTTGTCACCACAGATACGCAGTATTTT

d_call: NA
v_call: TRBV20-1
j_call: TRBJ2-5
clone_size: many
cdr3_aa: CSAWRDQETQYF
cdr3_nt: TGCAGTGCCTGGAGAGATCAAGAGACCCAGTACTTC

d_call: NA
v_call: TRBV12-3/TRBV12-4
j_call: TRBJ2-3
clone_size: NA
cdr3_aa: CASTLGKGVSTDTQYF
cdr3_nt: TGTGCCAGCACCCTCGGGAAGGGAGTTAGCACAGATACGCAGTATTTT

d_call: NA
v_call: TRBV10-3
j_call: TRBJ2-6
clone_size: NA
cdr3_aa: CGISPQGSSGANVLTF
cdr3_nt: TGTGGCATCAGTCCCCAGGGGAGCTCTGGGGCCAACGTCCTGACTTTC

d_call: NA
v_call: TRBV20-1
j_call: TRBJ2-1
clone_size: many
cdr3_aa: CSARLAGSEQFF
cdr3_nt: TGCAGTGCCCGTCTTGCGGGCAGTGAGCAGTTCTTC

d_call: NA
v_call: TRBV2
j_call: TRBJ2-1
clone_size: many
cdr3_aa: CASQSLAEDEQFF
cdr3_nt: TGTGCCAGCCAGAGCCTAGCTGAGGATGAGCAGTTCTTC

d_call: NA
v_call: TRBV6-2/TRBV6-3
j_call: TRBJ2-7
clone_size: many
cdr3_aa: CASKTSPDEQYF
cdr3_nt: TGTGCCAGCAAAACTAGCCCCGACGAGCAGTACTTC

d_call: NA
v_call: TRBV11-3
j_call: TRBJ1-6
clone_size: NA
cdr3_aa: CASSLEFTSPLHF
cdr3_nt: TGTGCCAGCAGCTTAGAATTCACGTCACCCCTCCACTTT

d_call: NA
v_call: TRBV27
j_call: TRBJ2-4
clone_size: many
cdr3_aa: CASSLGVLSIQYF
cdr3_nt: TGTGCCAGCAGTTTGGGGGTCCTAAGTATTCAGTACTTC

d_call: TRBD2
v_call: TRBV24-1
j_call: TRBJ2-1
clone_size: many
cdr3_aa: CATSELAGSSYNEQFF
cdr3_nt: TGTGCCACCAGTGAGTTAGCGGGGAGCTCCTACAATGAGCAGTTCTTC